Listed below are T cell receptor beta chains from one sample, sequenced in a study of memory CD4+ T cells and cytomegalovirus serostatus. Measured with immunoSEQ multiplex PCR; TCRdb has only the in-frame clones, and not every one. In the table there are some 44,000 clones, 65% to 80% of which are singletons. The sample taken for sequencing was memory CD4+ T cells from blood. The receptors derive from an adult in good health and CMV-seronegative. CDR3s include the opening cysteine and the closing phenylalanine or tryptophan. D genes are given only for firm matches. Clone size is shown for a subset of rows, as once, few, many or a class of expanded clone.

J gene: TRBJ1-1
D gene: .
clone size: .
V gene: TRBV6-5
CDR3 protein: CASSYWRTGTEAFF
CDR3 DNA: TGTGCCAGCAGTTATTGGAGGACTGGGACTGAAGCTTTCTTT

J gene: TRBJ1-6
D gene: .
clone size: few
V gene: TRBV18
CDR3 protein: CASSPQQKRDSPLHF
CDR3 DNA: TGTGCCAGCTCACCACAACAAAAACGGGATTCACCCCTCCACTTT

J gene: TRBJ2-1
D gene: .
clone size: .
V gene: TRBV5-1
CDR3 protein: CASSLLPINEQFF
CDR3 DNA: TGCGCCAGCAGCTTGCTACCGATCAATGAGCAGTTCTTC

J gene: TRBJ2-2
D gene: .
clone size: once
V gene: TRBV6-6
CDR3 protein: CASSSDANTGELFF
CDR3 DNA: TGTGCCAGCAGTTCTGACGCTAACACCGGGGAGCTGTTTTTT

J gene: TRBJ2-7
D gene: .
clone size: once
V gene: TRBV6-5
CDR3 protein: CASSYSHSGGREQYF
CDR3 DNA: TGTGCCAGCAGTTACTCCCACTCTGGCGGGCGCGAGCAGTACTTC

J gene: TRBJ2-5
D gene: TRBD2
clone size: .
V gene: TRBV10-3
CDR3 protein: CAISSTSGGARETQYF
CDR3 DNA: TGTGCCATCAGTTCGACTAGCGGGGGGGCCCGAGAGACCCAGTACTTC

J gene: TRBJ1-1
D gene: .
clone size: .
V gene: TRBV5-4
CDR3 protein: CASSSGRAMNTEAFF
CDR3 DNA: TGTGCCAGCAGCTCGGGGCGGGCCATGAACACTGAAGCTTTCTTT

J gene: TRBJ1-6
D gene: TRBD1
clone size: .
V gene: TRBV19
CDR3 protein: CASSILDRYSPLHF
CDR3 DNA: TGTGCCAGTAGTATCTTGGACAGGTATTCACCCCTCCACTTT

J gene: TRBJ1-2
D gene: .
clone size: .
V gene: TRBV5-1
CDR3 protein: CASSTSGDSYGYTF
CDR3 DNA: TGCGCCAGCAGCACCTCAGGGGACTCCTATGGCTACACCTTC

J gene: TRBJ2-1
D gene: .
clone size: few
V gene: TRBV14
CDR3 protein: CASSLRETYNEQFF
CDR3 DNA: TGTGCCAGCAGCCTCAGGGAGACCTACAATGAGCAGTTCTTC

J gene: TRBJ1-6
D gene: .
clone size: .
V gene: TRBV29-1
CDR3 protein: CSVSGGINSPLHF
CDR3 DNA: TGCAGCGTTTCCGGGGGCATCAACTCACCCCTCCACTTT

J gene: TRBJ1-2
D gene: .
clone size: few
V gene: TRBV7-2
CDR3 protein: CASSLLWGGGYGYTF
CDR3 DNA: TGTGCCAGCAGCTTACTTTGGGGCGGTGGCTATGGCTACACCTTC

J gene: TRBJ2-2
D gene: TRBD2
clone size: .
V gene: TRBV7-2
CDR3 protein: CASSLWGGDTGELFF
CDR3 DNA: TGTGCCAGCAGCCTCTGGGGGGGTGACACCGGGGAGCTGTTTTTT

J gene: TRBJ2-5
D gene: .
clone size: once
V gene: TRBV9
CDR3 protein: CASSGPLGETQYF
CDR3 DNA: TGTGCCAGCAGCGGCCCTCTAGGGGAGACCCAGTACTTC

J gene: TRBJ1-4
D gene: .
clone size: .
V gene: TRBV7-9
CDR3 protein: CASSPLGQTVPTNEKLFF
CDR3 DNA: TGTGCCAGCAGCCCCCTCGGTCAAACAGTGCCAACTAATGAAAAACTGTTTTTT

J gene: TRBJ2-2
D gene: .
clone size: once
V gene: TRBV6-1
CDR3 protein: CASINRANTGELFF
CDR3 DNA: TGTGCCAGCATAAACAGGGCGAACACCGGGGAGCTGTTTTTT

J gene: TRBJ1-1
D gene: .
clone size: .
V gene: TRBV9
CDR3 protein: CASSPTGRQAATEAFF
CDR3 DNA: TGTGCCAGCAGCCCCACGGGCAGACAGGCCGCCACTGAAGCTTTCTTT

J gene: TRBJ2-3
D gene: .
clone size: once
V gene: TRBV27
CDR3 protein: CASSFVSFSRTDTQYF
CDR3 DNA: TGTGCCAGCAGTTTTGTGTCCTTCTCTCGCACAGATACGCAGTATTTT

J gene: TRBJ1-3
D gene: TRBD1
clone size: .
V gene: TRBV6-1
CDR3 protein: CASSGTGNFGNTIYF
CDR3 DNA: TGTGCCAGCAGTGGGACAGGGAACTTTGGAAACACCATATATTTT

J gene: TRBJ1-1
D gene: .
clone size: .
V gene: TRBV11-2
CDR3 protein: CASSLFRDTEAFF
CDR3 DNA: TGTGCCAGCAGCTTATTCCGGGACACTGAAGCTTTCTTT

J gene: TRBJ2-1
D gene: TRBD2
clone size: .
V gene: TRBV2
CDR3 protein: CASLLAGPSNEQFF
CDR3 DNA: TGTGCCAGCCTATTAGCGGGACCTTCCAATGAGCAGTTCTTC

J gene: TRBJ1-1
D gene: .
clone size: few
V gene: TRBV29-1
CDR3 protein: CSVGGGRTEAFF
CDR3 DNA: TGCAGCGTTGGGGGGGGGAGAACTGAAGCTTTCTTT